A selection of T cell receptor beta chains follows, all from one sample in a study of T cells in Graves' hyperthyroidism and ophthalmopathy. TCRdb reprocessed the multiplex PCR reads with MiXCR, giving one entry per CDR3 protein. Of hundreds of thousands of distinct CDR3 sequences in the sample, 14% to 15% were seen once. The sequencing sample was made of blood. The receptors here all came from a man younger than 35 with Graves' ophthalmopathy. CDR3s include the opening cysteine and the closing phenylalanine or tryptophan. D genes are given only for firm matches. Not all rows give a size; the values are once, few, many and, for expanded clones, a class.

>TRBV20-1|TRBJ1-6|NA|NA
CSALGGGGNSPLHF
TGCAGTGCTCTGGGTGGAGGGGGTAATTCACCCCTCCACTTT
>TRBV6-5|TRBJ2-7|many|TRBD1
CASSYSWTGSYEQYF
TGTGCCAGCAGTTACTCGTGGACAGGGAGCTACGAGCAGTACTTC
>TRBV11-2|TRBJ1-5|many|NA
CASSAVGDQPQHF
TGTGCCAGCAGCGCGGTAGGGGATCAGCCCCAGCATTTT
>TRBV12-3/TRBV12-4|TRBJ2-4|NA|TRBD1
CASSLGQGKVIQYF
TGTGCCAGCAGTTTGGGACAGGGGAAAGTCATTCAGTACTTC
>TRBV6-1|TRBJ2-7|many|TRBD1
CASSEVSGTDPYEQYF
TGTGCCAGCAGTGAAGTTTCTGGGACAGATCCCTACGAGCAGTACTTC
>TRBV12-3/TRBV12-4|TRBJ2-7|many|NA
CASSRPQLRYSYEQYF
TGTGCCAGCAGTCGCCCTCAGTTGCGGTACTCCTACGAGCAGTACTTC
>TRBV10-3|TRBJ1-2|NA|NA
CAISDGSLLYPYGYTF
TGTGCCATCAGTGATGGGTCACTACTGTATCCATATGGCTACACCTTC
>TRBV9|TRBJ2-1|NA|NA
CASSVGGGFPYNEQFF
TGTGCCAGCAGCGTAGGGGGAGGTTTCCCCTACAATGAGCAGTTCTTC
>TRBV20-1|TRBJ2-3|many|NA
CSARGWAASTDTQYF
TGCAGTGCTAGAGGCTGGGCGGCTAGCACAGATACGCAGTATTTT
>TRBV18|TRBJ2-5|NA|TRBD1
CASSPPGTGQETQYF
TGTGCCAGCTCACCACCCGGGACAGGGCAAGAGACCCAGTACTTC
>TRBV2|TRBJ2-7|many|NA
CASSEWSYEQYF
TGCGCCAGCAGTGAATGGAGTTACGAGCAGTACTTC
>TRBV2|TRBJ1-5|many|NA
CASSAFWTAWSNQPQHF
TGTGCCAGCAGTGCGTTTTGGACAGCCTGGAGCAATCAGCCCCAGCATTTT
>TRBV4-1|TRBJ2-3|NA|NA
CASSLDYRHTDTQYF
TGCGCCAGCAGCCTCGACTATCGGCACACAGATACGCAGTATTTT
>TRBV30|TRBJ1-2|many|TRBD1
CAWSVLTGTGYTF
TGTGCCTGGAGTGTACTGACAGGGACTGGCTACACCTTC
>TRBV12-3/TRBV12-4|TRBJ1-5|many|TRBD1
CASSLVMIQGMGGNQPQHF
TGTGCCAGCAGTTTAGTCATGATACAGGGGATGGGTGGCAATCAGCCCCAGCATTTT
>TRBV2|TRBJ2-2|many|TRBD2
CASSDPWVGLAGVTGELFF
TGTGCCAGCAGTGACCCGTGGGTAGGACTAGCGGGAGTCACCGGGGAGCTGTTTTTT
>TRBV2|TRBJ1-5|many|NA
CASSEAGSNQPQHF
TGTGCCAGCAGTGAAGCAGGATCCAATCAGCCCCAGCATTTT
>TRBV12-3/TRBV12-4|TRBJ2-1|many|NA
CASSSMPTVNNEQFF
TGTGCCAGCAGTTCTATGCCGACAGTTAACAATGAGCAGTTCTTC
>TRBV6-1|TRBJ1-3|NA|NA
CASSLRSTSGNTIYF
TGTGCCAGCAGCCTCAGGAGCACCTCTGGAAACACCATATATTTT
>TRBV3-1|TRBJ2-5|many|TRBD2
CASSRGRTFGQETQYF
TGTGCCAGCAGCCGCGGGAGGACGTTCGGACAAGAGACCCAGTACTTC
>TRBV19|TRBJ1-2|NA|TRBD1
CASRDRPKGIYGYTF
TGTGCCAGCAGGGACAGGCCCAAAGGTATCTATGGCTACACCTTC
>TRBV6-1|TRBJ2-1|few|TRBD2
CASSRAGLAYNEQFF
TGTGCCAGCAGTAGAGCAGGACTAGCTTACAATGAGCAGTTCTTC
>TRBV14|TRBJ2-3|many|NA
CASSQFQATDTQYF
TGTGCCAGCAGCCAATTTCAGGCCACAGATACGCAGTATTTT
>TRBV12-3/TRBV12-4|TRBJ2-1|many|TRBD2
CASSLEVAGNEQFF
TGTGCCAGCAGTTTAGAAGTAGCGGGGAATGAGCAGTTCTTC